Below, one T cell receptor (beta chain) is given with its context. What it recognizes is unknown. The time point here: peripheral blood 6 weeks after treatment start. The sample belongs to a study of PD-L1 blockade in urothelial cancer. Across the study: At 6 weeks and at 3 weeks (second dose) after treatment start, blood was analyzed. Study results and limitations: Below-median blood TCR clonality before treatment forecast better survival. The study found that durable-benefit patients expanded tumor-associated blood clones more at 3 weeks.

Using immunoSEQ multiplex PCR, the repertoire was profiled, and TCRdb retains in-frame clones only, with some absent. The data show around 66,000 clones, with approximately 91% seen just once and about 11% held by the top ten. This CDR3 spans 14 amino acids. The germline gives CDR1 MNHEY, CDR2 SVGAGI. V was pared by 4 bases and J by 6 bases, with 16 bases between. This specimen was PBMCs, taken around atezolizumab (anti-PD-L1) treatment. The chain recombines TRBV6-5 with TRBJ2-7; weak D call: TRBD1 (6 bases). The receptor comes from a man in his 60s with urothelial cancer. The CDR3 protein is CASSWVTDRTEQYF. The CDR3 DNA sequence: TGTGCCAGCAGTTGGGTAACCGACAGGACCGAGCAGTACTTC.